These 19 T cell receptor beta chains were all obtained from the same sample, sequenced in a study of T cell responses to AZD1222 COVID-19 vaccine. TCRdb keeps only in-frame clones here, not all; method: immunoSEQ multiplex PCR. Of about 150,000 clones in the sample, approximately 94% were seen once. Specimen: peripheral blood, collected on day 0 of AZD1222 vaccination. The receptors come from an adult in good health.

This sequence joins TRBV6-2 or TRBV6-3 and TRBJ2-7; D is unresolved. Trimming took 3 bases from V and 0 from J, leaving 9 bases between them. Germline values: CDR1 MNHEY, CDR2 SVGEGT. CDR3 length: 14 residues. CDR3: CASSYGPHSYEQYF. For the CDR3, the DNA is TGTGCCAGCAGTTATGGGCCACACTCCTACGAGCAGTACTTC.

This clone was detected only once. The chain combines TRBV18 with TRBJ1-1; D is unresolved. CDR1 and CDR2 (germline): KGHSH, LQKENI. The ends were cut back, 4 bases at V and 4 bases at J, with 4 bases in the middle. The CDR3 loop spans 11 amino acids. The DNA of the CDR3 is TGTGCCAGCTCACGTTCCACTGAAGCTTTCTTT. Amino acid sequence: CASSRSTEAFF.

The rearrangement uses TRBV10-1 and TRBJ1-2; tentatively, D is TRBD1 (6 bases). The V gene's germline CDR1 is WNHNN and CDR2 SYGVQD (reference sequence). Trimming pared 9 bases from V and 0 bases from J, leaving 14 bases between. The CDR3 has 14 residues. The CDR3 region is CARGGPTANYGYTF. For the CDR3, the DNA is TGCGCCAGAGGGGGGCCGACCGCTAACTATGGCTACACCTTC.

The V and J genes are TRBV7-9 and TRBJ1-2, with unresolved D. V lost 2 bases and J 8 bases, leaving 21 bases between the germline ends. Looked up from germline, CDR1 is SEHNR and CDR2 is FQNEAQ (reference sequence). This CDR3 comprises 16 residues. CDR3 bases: TGTGCCAGCAGCTTATTTTTCAGAGAACCCGAACGGGGCTACACCTTC. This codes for CASSLFFREPERGYTF.

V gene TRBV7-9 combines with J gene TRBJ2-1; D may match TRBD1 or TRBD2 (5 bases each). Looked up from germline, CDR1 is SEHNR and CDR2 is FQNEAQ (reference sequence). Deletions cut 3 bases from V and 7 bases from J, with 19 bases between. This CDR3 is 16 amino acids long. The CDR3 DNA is TGTGCCAGCAGCTTGGAGAGGGGTTTGGGCGGGAATGAGCAGTTCTTC. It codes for CASSLERGLGGNEQFF. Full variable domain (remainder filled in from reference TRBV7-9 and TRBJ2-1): DTGVSQNPRHKITKRGQNVTFRCDPISEHNRLYWYRQTLGQGPEFLTYFQNEAQLEKSRLLSDRFSAERPKGSFSTLEIQRTEQGDSAMYLCASSLERGLGGNEQFFGPGTRLTVL.

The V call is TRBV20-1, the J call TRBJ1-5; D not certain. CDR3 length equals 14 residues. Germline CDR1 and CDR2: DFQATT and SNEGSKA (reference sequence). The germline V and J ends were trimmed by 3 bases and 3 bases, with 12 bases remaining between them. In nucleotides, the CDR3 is TGCAGTGCTAGTGCGGCGAGCGCCAATCAGCCCCAGCATTTT. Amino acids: CSASAASANQPQHF.

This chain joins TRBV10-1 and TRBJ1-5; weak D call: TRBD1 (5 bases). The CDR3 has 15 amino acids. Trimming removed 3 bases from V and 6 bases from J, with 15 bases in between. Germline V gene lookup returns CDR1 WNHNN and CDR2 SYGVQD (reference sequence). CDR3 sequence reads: CASSDRRELGQPQHF. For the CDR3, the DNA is TGCGCCAGCAGTGACCGCAGGGAGCTTGGTCAGCCCCAGCATTTT.

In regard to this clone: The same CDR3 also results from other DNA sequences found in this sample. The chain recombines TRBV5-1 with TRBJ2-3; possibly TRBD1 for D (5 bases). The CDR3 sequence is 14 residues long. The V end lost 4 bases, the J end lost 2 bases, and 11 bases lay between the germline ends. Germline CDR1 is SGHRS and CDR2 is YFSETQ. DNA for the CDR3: TGCGCCAGCAGCCAGCAGGGCTCCACAGATACGCAGTATTTT. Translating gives CASSQQGSTDTQYF.

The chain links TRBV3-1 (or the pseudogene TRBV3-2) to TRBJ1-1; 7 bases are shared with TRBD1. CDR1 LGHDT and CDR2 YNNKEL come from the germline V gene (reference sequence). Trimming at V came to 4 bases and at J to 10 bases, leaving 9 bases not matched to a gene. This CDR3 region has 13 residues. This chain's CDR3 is CASSPYTGDGAFF. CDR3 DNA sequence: TGTGCCAGCAGCCCGTATACAGGGGATGGAGCTTTCTTT.

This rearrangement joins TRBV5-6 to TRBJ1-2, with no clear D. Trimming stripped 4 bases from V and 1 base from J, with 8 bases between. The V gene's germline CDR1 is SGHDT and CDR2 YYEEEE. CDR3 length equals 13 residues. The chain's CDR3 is CASSPGNNYGYTF. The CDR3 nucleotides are TGTGCCAGCAGCCCCGGTAATAACTATGGCTACACCTTC.

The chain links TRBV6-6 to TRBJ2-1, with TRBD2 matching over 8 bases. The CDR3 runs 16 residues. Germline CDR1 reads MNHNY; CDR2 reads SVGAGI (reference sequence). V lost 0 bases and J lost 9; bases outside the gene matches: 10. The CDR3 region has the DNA TGTGCCAGCAGTTACTCTACCAGCGGGAGAAATGTTGAGCAGTTCTTC. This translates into CASSYSTSGRNVEQFF.

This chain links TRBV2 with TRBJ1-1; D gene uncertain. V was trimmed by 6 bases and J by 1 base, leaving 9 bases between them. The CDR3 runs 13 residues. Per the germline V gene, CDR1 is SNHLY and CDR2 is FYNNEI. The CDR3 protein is CASRKVGNTEAFF. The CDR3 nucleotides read TGTGCCAGCAGAAAGGTGGGGAACACTGAAGCTTTCTTT.

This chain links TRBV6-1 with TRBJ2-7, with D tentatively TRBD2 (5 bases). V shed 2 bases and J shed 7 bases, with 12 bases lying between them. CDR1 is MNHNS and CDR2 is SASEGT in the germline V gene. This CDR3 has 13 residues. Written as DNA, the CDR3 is TGTGCCAGCAGTGAATCTGGGAGAGAGGAGCAGTACTTC. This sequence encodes CASSESGREEQYF.

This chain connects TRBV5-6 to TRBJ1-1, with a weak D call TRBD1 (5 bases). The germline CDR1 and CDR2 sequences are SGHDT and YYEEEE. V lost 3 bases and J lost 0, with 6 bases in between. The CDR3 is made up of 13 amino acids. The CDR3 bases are TGTGCCAGCAGCTGGGGACTGAACACTGAAGCTTTCTTT. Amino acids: CASSWGLNTEAFF.

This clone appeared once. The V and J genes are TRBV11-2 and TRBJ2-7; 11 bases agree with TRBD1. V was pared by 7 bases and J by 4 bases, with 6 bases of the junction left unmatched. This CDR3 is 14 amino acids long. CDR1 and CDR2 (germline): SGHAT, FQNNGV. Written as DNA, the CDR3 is TGTGCCAGCACCTCGGGACAGGGGGTGTACGAGCAGTACTTC. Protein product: CASTSGQGVYEQYF.

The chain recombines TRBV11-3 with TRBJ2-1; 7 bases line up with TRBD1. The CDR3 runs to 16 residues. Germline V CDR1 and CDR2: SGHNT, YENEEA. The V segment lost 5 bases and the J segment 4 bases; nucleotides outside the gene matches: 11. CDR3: CASSLNRGQVYNEQFF. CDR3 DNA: TGTGCCAGCAGCCTAAACAGAGGACAGGTTTACAATGAGCAGTTCTTC.

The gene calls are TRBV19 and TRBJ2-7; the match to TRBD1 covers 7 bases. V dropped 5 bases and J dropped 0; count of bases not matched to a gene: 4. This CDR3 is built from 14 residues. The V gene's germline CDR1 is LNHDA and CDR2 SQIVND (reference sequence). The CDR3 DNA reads TGTGCCAGTAGTCCCCGACAGGGCTCCTACGAGCAGTACTTC. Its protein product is CASSPRQGSYEQYF.

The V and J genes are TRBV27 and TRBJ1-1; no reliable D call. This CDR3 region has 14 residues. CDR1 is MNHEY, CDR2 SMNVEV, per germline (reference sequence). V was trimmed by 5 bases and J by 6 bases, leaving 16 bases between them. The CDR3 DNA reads TGTGCCAGCAGTCCGCGCGGAGGGTTGGCTGAAGCTTTCTTT. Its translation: CASSPRGGLAEAFF.

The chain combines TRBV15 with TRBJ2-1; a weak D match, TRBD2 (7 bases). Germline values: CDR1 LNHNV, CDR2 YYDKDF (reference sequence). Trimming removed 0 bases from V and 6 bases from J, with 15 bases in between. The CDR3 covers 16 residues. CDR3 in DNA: TGTGCCACCAGCAGAGATAGGAGGGAGGGGGGCAATGAGCAGTTCTTC. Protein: CATSRDRREGGNEQFF. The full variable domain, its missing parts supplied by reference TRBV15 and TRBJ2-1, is DAMVIQNPRYQVTQFGKPVTLSCSQTLNHNVMYWYQQKSSQAPKLLFHYYDKDFNNEADTPDNFQSRRPNTSFCFLDIRSPGLGDTAMYLCATSRDRREGGNEQFFGPGTRLTVL.